This entry lists 5 T cell receptor beta chains sequenced from one sample in a study of cytomegalovirus exposure and HLA in healthy donors. Researchers ran the PCR with 60 Vbeta and 13 Jbeta primers. Measured with immunoSEQ multiplex PCR; TCRdb has only the in-frame clones, and not every one. Among over 70,000 clones listed, more than 70% were seen once. Material for sequencing was PBMCs. These TCRs come from a young man in good health and CMV-seronegative.

The rearrangement uses TRBV10-2 and TRBJ1-4; 8 nucleotides agree with TRBD1. Germline V gene sequence: CDR1 WSHSY, CDR2 SAAADI. Trimming took 7 bases from V and 3 from J; bases not matched to a gene: 7. The CDR3 loop spans 15 amino acids. The CDR3: CASTFLTGANEKLFF. The CDR3 bases are TGCGCCAGCACCTTCCTGACAGGGGCTAATGAAAAACTGTTTTTT.

The rearrangement uses TRBV5-4 and TRBJ2-7, with TRBD2 matching 9 bases. The length of the CDR3 is 15 residues. After removal of 3 bases from V and 4 bases from J, the junction contained 8 bases not matched to a gene. In germline, CDR1 is SGHNT, CDR2 YYREEE (reference sequence). CDR3: CASSSKLAGPYEQYF. As DNA, the CDR3 is TGTGCCAGCAGCTCTAAACTAGCGGGCCCTTACGAGCAGTACTTC.

This chain joins TRBV6-5 and TRBJ2-7; 7 positions agree with TRBD1. With V trimmed by 2 bases and J by 3 bases, 4 bases remained unmatched. The CDR3 sequence is 14 residues long. The germline CDR1 and CDR2 sequences are MNHEY and SVGAGI. DNA for the CDR3: TGTGCCAGCAGTTACCTACAGGGGCTCTACGAGCAGTACTTC. Translated: CASSYLQGLYEQYF.

This sequence joins TRBV5-1 and TRBJ2-1; D might be TRBD1 (6 bases). With 0 bases removed from V and 7 bases from J, the gap between germline ends came to 14 bases. Germline V gene data show CDR1 as SGHRS and CDR2 as YFSETQ. This CDR3 has 15 amino acids. The CDR3, as DNA: TGCGCCAGCAGCTTGGGCCCAGGGGTGGGTAATGAGCAGTTCTTC. This sequence encodes CASSLGPGVGNEQFF.

V gene TRBV19 combines with J gene TRBJ2-3; D is possibly TRBD2 (5 bases). Germline lookup yields CDR1 LNHDA and CDR2 SQIVND (reference sequence). Trimming removed 3 bases from V and 6 bases from J, with 13 bases in between. The CDR3 spans 14 residues. The chain's CDR3 is CASSIGLTRDTQYF. For the CDR3, the DNA is TGTGCCAGTAGTATCGGACTGACCAGGGATACGCAGTATTTT.